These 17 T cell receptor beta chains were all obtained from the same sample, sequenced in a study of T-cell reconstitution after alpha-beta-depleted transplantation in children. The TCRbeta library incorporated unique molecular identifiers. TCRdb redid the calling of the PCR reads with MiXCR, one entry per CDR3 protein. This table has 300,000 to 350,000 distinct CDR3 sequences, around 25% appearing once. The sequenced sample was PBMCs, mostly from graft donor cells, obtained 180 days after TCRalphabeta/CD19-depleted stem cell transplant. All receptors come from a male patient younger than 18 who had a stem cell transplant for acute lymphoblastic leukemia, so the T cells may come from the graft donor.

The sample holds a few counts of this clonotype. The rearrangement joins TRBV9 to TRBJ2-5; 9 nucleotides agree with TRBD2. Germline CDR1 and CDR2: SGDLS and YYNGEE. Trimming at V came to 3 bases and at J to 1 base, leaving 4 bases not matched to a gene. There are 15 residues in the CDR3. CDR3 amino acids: CASSALAGSQETQYF. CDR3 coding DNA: TGTGCCAGCAGCGCCCTAGCGGGGAGCCAAGAGACCCAGTACTTC.

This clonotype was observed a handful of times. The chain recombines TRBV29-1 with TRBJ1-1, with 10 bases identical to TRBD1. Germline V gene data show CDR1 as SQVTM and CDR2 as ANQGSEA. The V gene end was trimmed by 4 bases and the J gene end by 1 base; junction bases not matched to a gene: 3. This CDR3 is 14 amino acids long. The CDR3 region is CSVGDRGRNTEAFF. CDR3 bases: TGCAGCGTTGGGGACAGGGGTAGGAACACTGAAGCTTTCTTT.

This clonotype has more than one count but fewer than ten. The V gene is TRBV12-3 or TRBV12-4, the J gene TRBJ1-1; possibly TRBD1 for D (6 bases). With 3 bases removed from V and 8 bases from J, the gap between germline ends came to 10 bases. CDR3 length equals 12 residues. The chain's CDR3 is CASSFATGEAFF. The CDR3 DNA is TGTGCCAGCAGTTTTGCGACAGGCGAAGCTTTCTTT.

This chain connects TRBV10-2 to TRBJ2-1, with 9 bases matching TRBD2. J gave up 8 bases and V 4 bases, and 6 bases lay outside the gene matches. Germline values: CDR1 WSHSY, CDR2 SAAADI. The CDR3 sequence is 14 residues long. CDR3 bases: TGCGCCAGCAGTGTTGCGGGAGGGGGCGATGAGCAGTTCTTC. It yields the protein CASSVAGGGDEQFF.

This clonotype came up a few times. The CDR3 region has the DNA TGTGCCAGCAGCGGACAGAGGGGGGGTTTATTCTTC. It encodes CASSGQRGGLFF. The chain links TRBV7-9 to TRBJ2-1; D is possibly TRBD2 (7 bases). This CDR3 has 12 residues. From germline, CDR1 is SEHNR and CDR2 FQNEAQ (reference sequence). Trimming shortened V by 5 bases and J by 16 bases, and 18 bases separated the two germline ends.

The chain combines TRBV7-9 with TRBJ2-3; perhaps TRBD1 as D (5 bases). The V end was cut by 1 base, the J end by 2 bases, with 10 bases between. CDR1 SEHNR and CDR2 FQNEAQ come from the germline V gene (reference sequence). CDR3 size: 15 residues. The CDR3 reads CASSLEGVATDTQYF. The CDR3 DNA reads TGTGCCAGCAGCTTAGAAGGGGTAGCCACAGATACGCAGTATTTT.

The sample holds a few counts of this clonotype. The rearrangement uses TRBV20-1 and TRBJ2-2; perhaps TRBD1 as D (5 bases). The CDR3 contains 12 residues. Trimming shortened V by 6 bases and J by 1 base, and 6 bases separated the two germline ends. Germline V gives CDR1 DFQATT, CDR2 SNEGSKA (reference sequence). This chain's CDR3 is CSAGQNTGELFF. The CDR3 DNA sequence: TGCAGTGCCGGACAGAACACCGGGGAGCTGTTTTTT.

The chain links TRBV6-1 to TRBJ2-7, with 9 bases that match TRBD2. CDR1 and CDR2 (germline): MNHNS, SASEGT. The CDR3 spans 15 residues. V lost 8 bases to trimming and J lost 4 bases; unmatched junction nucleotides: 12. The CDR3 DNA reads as TGTGCCAGCGGAAGGAGTGCGGGAGGGTTTTACGAGCAGTACTTC. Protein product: CASGRSAGGFYEQYF.

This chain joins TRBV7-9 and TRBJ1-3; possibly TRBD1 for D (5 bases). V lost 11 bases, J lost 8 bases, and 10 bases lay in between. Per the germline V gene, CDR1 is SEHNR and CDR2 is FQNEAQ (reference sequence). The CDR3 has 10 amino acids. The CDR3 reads CAGGADTIYF. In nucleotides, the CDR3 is TGTGCCGGTGGGGCTGACACCATATATTTT.

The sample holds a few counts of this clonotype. The CDR3 reads CASSVNRDNPSYNSPLHF. CDR3 sequence (DNA): TGTGCCAGCAGCGTAAACAGGGACAACCCTAGCTATAATTCACCCCTCCACTTT. This chain connects TRBV9 to TRBJ1-6; weak D call: TRBD1 (6 bases). Per germline, CDR1 SGDLS and CDR2 YYNGEE. V shed 1 base and J shed 3 bases, with 17 bases lying between them. CDR3 length: 18 amino acids. Full variable domain (remainder filled in from reference TRBV9 and TRBJ1-6): DSGVTQTPKHLITATGQRVTLRCSPRSGDLSVYWYQQSLDQGLQFLIQYYNGEERAKGNILERFSAQQFPDLHSELNLSSLELGDSALYFCASSVNRDNPSYNSPLHFGNGTRLTVT.

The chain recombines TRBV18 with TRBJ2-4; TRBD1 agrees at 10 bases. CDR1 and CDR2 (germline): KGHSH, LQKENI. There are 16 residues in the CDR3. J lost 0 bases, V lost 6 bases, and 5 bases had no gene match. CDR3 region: CASSTTGGLAKNIQYF. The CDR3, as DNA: TGTGCCAGCTCGACGACAGGGGGCCTAGCCAAAAACATTCAGTACTTC.

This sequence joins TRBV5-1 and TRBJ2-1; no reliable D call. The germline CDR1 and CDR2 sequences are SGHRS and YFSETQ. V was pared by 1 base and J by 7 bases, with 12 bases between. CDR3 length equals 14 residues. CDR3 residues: CASSLIGVRNEQFF. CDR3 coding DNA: TGCGCCAGCAGCTTGATAGGCGTTCGGAATGAGCAGTTCTTC. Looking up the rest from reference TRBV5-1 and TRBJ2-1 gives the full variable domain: KAGVTQTPRYLIKTRGQQVTLSCSPISGHRSVSWYQQTPGQGLQFLFEYFSETQRNKGNFPGRFSGRQFSNSRSEMNVSTLELGDSALYLCASSLIGVRNEQFFGPGTRLTVL.

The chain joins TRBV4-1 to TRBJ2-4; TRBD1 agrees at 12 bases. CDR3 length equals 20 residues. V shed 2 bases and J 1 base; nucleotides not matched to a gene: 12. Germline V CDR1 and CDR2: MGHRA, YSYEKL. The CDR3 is CASSQRGQGADLEAKNIQYF. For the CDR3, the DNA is TGCGCCAGCAGCCAACGGGGACAGGGGGCCGATCTTGAGGCCAAAAACATTCAGTACTTC.

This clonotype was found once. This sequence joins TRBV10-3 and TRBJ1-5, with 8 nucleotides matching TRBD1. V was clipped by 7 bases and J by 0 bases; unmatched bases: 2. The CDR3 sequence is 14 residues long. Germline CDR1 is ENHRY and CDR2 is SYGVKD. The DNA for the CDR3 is TGTGCCATCAAGGGACAGGCTAGCAATCAGCCCCAGCATTTT. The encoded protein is CAIKGQASNQPQHF.

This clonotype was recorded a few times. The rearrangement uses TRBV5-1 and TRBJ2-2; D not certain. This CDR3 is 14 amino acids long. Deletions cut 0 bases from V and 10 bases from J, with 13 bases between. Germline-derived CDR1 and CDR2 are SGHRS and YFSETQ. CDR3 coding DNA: TGCGCCAGCAGCTTGGTTTTTTTCGGCGAGGAGCTGTTTTTT. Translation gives CASSLVFFGEELFF.

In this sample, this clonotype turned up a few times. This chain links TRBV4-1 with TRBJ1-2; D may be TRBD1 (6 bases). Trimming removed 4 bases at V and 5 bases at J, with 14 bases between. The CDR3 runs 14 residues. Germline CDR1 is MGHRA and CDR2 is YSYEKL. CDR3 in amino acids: CASSPPLGAYGYTF. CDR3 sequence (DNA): TGCGCCAGCAGCCCCCCCCTGGGGGCTTATGGCTACACCTTC.

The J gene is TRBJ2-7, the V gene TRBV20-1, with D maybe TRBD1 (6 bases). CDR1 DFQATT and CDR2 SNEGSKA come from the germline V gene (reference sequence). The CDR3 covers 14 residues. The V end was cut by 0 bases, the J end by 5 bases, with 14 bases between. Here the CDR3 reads CSAREGRGGNEQYF. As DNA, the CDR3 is TGCAGTGCTAGAGAGGGCAGGGGTGGGAACGAGCAGTACTTC.